Here is one T cell receptor beta chain with its context. Its target is unknown. The table came from immunoSEQ multiplex PCR; TCRdb's copy has only in-frame clones and leaves some out. The sample lists some 180,000 clones, about 81% occurring once. These data come from a study of cytomegalovirus exposure and HLA in healthy donors. Overall study findings and caveats: The study found most TCR sequences rare, yet found some public TCRs in many donors. Per published reports, the classifier diagnosed cytomegalovirus status with high specificity and sensitivity. Under in vitro conditions, a few CMV-associated chains were confirmed as specific for CMV antigens. It was about 150 TCR beta chains that were listed as cytomegalovirus-associated.

The sequenced material came from PBMCs. The sequence was obtained from a woman aged 25 to 45 in good health and CMV-seronegative.

CDR3 DNA: TGTGCCAGCAGCCTCAGGACAGGGGCTAATGAAAAACTGTTTTTT. It codes for CASSLRTGANEKLFF. V and J are TRBV7-8 and TRBJ1-4; TRBD1 agrees at 9 bases. Germline V gene data show CDR1 as SGHVS and CDR2 as FQNEAQ. V lost 5 bases to trimming and J lost 3 bases; unmatched junction nucleotides: 4. This CDR3 has 15 amino acids.